This T cell receptor beta chain derives from a study of blood T cell repertoires in COVID-19. About the research overall: COVID-19 samples from acute and convalescent phases originated in the United States, Italy and Spain.

Generated by immunoSEQ multiplex PCR, the TCRdb table keeps only in-frame clones and is missing some. The sample has 250,000 to 300,000 clones, 88% seen once; the top ten hold more than 0.95%. CDR1 is LNHNV and CDR2 is YYDKDF in the germline V gene (reference sequence). The CDR3 totals 15 residues. V was clipped by 3 bases and J by 6 bases; unmatched bases: 10. Sequencing was performed on peripheral blood. The receptor was derived from a woman aged 40 to 49 who had recovered from COVID-19. J is TRBJ1-1 and V is TRBV15, with 7 positions matching TRBD1. The CDR3 protein is CATSSTRTGWAEAFF. The CDR3 DNA sequence: TGTGCCACCAGCAGCACCCGGACAGGATGGGCTGAAGCTTTCTTT.